This T cell receptor beta chain was identified in a study of CD8 T cells in Susac syndrome. V gave up 0 bases and J gave up 3 bases, with 12 bases separating them. Germline V gene lookup returns CDR1 MNHEY and CDR2 SVGAGI. This CDR3 spans 16 amino acids. RNA was extracted with the RNeasy kit, and a quantity of about 0.45 to 1 ug was reverse transcribed using random hexamers. TCRdb reprocessed the immunoSEQ multiplex PCR reads via MiXCR and lists one record per CDR3 protein. Here the sample spans about 200,000 distinct CDR3 sequences, about 95% being singletons. The chain joins TRBV6-5 to TRBJ1-5; D might be TRBD1 (5 bases). This TCR derives from a human donor with multiple sclerosis. The specimen was CD4+ T cells from PBMCs. In DNA form, the CDR3 reads TGTGCCAGCAGTTACTCTGGCGGGGGACCCAATCAGCCCCAGCATTTT. Protein sequence: CASSYSGGGPNQPQHF.